These 12 T cell receptor beta chains originate from one sample sequenced in a study of cytomegalovirus exposure and HLA in healthy donors (dated by TCRdb to about 2017). The method was the immunoSEQ multiplex PCR assay. For the multiplex PCR, a mixture combining 60 forward primers for TCR Vbeta segments and 13 reverse primers for TCR Jbeta segments was used. Entries here come from immuneACCESS through TCRdb and include only in-frame sequences with V and J called. Some clones fail to appear in such tables; in the studies checked, an unresolved V gene covers under half of the shortfall, and the cause of the remainder is unknown. This sample holds about 140,000 clones; around 75% were observed only once. Clones ranked in the top ten supply less than 1.5% of the sample. Specimen: PBMCs. Receptors were obtained from a female donor in good health and CMV-seronegative.

J is TRBJ2-1 and V is TRBV18, with a tentative D call TRBD1 (6 bases). Germline CDR1 KGHSH, CDR2 LQKENI. V dropped 3 bases and J dropped 15 bases, with 12 bases sitting between them. This CDR3 contains 11 residues. Here the CDR3 DNA reads TGTGCCAGCTCACCGGAGACAGGATTGTTCTTC. It yields the protein CASSPETGLFF.

The chain employs TRBV28 and TRBJ1-5; D gene uncertain. Trimming shortened V by 2 bases and J by 5 bases, and 13 bases separated the two germline ends. From germline, CDR1 is MDHEN and CDR2 SYDVKM. This CDR3 has 15 amino acids. The CDR3, as DNA: TGTGCCAGCAGTTTACTAGCGGGAGTCGATCAGCCCCAGCATTTT. It specifies CASSLLAGVDQPQHF.

The chain couples TRBV7-9 to TRBJ2-1, with 9 bases that match TRBD2. The junction had 6 bases not matched to a gene; V was cut back by 2 bases and J by 1 base. The CDR3 spans 17 residues. Germline assignment: CDR1 SEHNR and CDR2 FQNEAQ (reference sequence). The CDR3 DNA sequence: TGTGCCAGCAGCTTACCTGTTACTAGCGGGTCCTACAATGAGCAGTTCTTC. Translation gives CASSLPVTSGSYNEQFF.

V and J are TRBV5-5 and TRBJ1-5; TRBD1 aligns across 11 bases. CDR1 is SGHKS, CDR2 YYEKEE, per germline (reference sequence). With 4 bases clipped from V and 4 bases from J, the junction kept 4 bases outside the gene matches. The CDR3 covers 15 residues. The CDR3 nucleotides read TGTGCCAGCAGCCCCGGACAGGGGGCGAATCAGCCCCAGCATTTT. Translation: CASSPGQGANQPQHF.

At least ten counts were recorded for this clone. The rearrangement joins TRBV4-1 to TRBJ2-6; 15 bases are shared with TRBD2. The CDR3 length is 20 residues. Per the germline V gene, CDR1 is MGHRA and CDR2 is YSYEKL. Trimming at V came to 2 bases and at J to 4 bases, leaving 9 bases not matched to a gene. CDR3 bases: TGCGCCAGCAGCCAACTTGGACTAGCGGGAGGGCCTGGGGGGGCCAACGTCCTGACTTTC. This codes for CASSQLGLAGGPGGANVLTF.

V is TRBV28 and J is TRBJ1-5; the D is unclear. The CDR3 totals 14 residues. Germline V gene lookup returns CDR1 MDHEN and CDR2 SYDVKM. V lost 6 bases and J lost 5, with 14 bases in between. The CDR3 coding sequence is TGTGCCAGCAGCAATGGAGGGTGGGATCAGCCCCAGCATTTT. This translates into CASSNGGWDQPQHF.

This clone was seen just once. The chain couples TRBV25-1 to TRBJ1-3; no firm D call. The V end was cut by 2 bases, the J end by 3 bases, with 8 bases between. CDR1 is MGHDK, CDR2 SYGVNS, per germline. The CDR3 is made up of 14 amino acids. The CDR3 coding sequence is TGTGCCAGCAGTGAAAGCGGCTTTGGAAACACCATATATTTT. Translation gives CASSESGFGNTIYF.

The V call is TRBV27, the J call TRBJ2-3; a weak D match, TRBD2 (5 bases). Germline lookup yields CDR1 MNHEY and CDR2 SMNVEV (reference sequence). The CDR3 sequence is 15 residues long. V was pared by 2 bases and J by 6 bases, with 15 bases between. The CDR3 coding sequence is TGTGCCAGCAGTTTAGTTTTCCCTTCGGGGGATACGCAGTATTTT. This encodes CASSLVFPSGDTQYF.

The rearrangement joins TRBV7-9 to TRBJ2-1, with 8 bases aligning to TRBD2. Germline V gene data show CDR1 as SEHNR and CDR2 as FQNEAQ (reference sequence). Unmatched junction bases numbered 12, after V lost 5 bases and J lost 9 bases. This CDR3 has 15 amino acids. CDR3 nucleotides: TGTGCCAGCAGCCCCGGGACTAGGACTCAGGGTGAGCAGTTCTTC. Protein product: CASSPGTRTQGEQFF. Full variable domain (remainder filled in from reference TRBV7-9 and TRBJ2-1): DTGVSQNPRHKITKRGQNVTFRCDPISEHNRLYWYRQTLGQGPEFLTYFQNEAQLEKSRLLSDRFSAERPKGSFSTLEIQRTEQGDSAMYLCASSPGTRTQGEQFFGPGTRLTVL.

CDR3 loop: CASSPGLTYNEQFF. CDR3 DNA: TGTGCCAGCAGCCCGGGACTTACCTACAATGAGCAGTTCTTC. The chain uses TRBV14 and TRBJ2-1; maybe TRBD2 (6 bases). Trimming removed 4 bases at V and 2 bases at J, with 9 bases between. The CDR3 runs to 14 residues. Germline lookup yields CDR1 SGHDN and CDR2 FVKESK.

The rearrangement joins TRBV5-1 to TRBJ1-2, with 9 bases matching TRBD1. Trimming took 7 bases from V and 8 from J; bases not matched to a gene: 6. Germline-derived CDR1 and CDR2 are SGHRS and YFSETQ. The CDR3 is 12 amino acids. CDR3 sequence: CASWDRVVGYTF. CDR3 bases: TGCGCCAGCTGGGACAGGGTGGTAGGCTACACCTTC.

The rearrangement links TRBV30 to TRBJ1-2, with a tentative D call TRBD1 (5 bases). The CDR3 is 14 residues long. Between the trimmed V and J ends, which lost 5 bases and 0 bases, there was a span of 13 bases. Germline CDR1 GTSNPN, CDR2 SVGIG (reference sequence). In nucleotides, the CDR3 is TGTGCCTGGGATCCGACAGTTCCTAACTATGGCTACACCTTC. The encoded protein is CAWDPTVPNYGYTF.